This T cell receptor (beta chain) was captured by sequencing in a study of blood T cell repertoires in COVID-19. As for the study in general: Samples representing acute and convalescent COVID-19 were sourced from the United States, Italy and Spain. Sources were T cells, B-cell-depleted T cells, or PBMCs; the material itself was cDNA or gDNA.

Using immunoSEQ multiplex PCR, the repertoire was profiled, and TCRdb retains in-frame clones only, with some absent. Here the sample spans fewer than 100,000 clones, around 87% being singletons. The CDR3 covers 14 residues. V gave up 4 bases and J gave up 7 bases, with 11 bases separating them. CDR1 and CDR2 from the germline V gene are LGHNA and YSLEER. The rearrangement uses TRBV4-3 and TRBJ1-6; no clear D gene. The TCR originated in a human donor in a cohort sampled during active COVID-19. Material: peripheral blood. CDR3 loop: CASSLKTGNSPLHF. The CDR3 DNA reads as TGCGCCAGCAGCCTAAAGACGGGAAATTCACCCCTCCACTTT.